The 27 T cell receptor beta chains in this list originate from one sample, sequenced in a study of human T cells and chemical hapten exposure. The time point is: pre-sensitization, week 0. Treatment reported: therapeutic diphenylcyclopropenone sensitization with weekly scalp DPC. TCRdb re-called the RACE reads through MiXCR, storing one row per CDR3 protein. The repertoire has approximately 320,000 distinct CDR3 sequences, around 5.5% of them found once; the top ten carry more than 8%. The input for sequencing was whole blood, taken in connection with sensitization to the hapten diphenylcyclopropenone (DPC). The source is a young woman with alopecia areata. Some clones in this sample may be carry-over from other donors' samples.

In its sample, this clonotype was seen many times. This chain links TRBV6-5 with TRBJ1-5, with D unresolved. This CDR3 region has 14 residues. CDR1 and CDR2 (germline): MNHEY, SVGAGI. Trimming removed 5 bases at V and 0 bases at J, with 8 bases between. The CDR3 protein is CASSPSGSNQPQHF. In DNA form, the CDR3 reads TGTGCCAGCAGTCCTAGCGGTAGCAATCAGCCCCAGCATTTT.

A few counts support this clonotype. The chain employs TRBV5-1 and TRBJ2-5; TRBD2 might be the D (5 bases). The CDR3 is made up of 14 amino acids. Trimming removed 0 bases at V and 7 bases at J, with 13 bases between. Germline V gene sequence: CDR1 SGHRS, CDR2 YFSETQ. The CDR3 here is CASSLGEHLGTQYF. The CDR3 DNA sequence: TGCGCCAGCAGCTTGGGGGAGCATTTGGGGACCCAGTACTTC.

This clonotype was observed at least ten times. V gene TRBV6-5 combines with J gene TRBJ2-4; 8 bases agree with TRBD1. There are 16 residues in the CDR3. Unmatched junction bases numbered 9, after V lost 2 bases and J lost 6 bases. CDR1 is MNHEY, CDR2 SVGAGI, per germline. CDR3 in amino acids: CASSYPITGGVNIQYF. CDR3 nucleotides: TGTGCCAGCAGTTACCCTATCACAGGGGGAGTAAACATTCAGTACTTC.

The chain carries TRBV18 and TRBJ2-3; 8 bases align to TRBD1. The CDR3 is 17 amino acids. J was trimmed by 3 bases and V by 6 bases; bases with no gene match: 14. The germline V gene has CDR1 KGHSH and CDR2 LQKENI. CDR3 DNA: TGTGCCAGCTCGCGAGGGGCCCGGACAGGGAAGACAGATACGCAGTATTTT. Amino acids: CASSRGARTGKTDTQYF.

This clonotype was recorded many times. The gene calls are TRBV12-3 or TRBV12-4 and TRBJ1-2; TRBD1 aligns across 7 bases. With 3 bases clipped from V and 4 bases from J, the junction kept 2 bases outside the gene matches. The CDR3 runs to 13 residues. In nucleotides, the CDR3 is TGTGCCAGCAGTTTCAGGGGGAGCTATGGCTACACCTTC. Residues: CASSFRGSYGYTF.

V usage is TRBV6-5 and J usage is TRBJ1-4; D uncertain. There are 11 residues in the CDR3. In germline, CDR1 is MNHEY, CDR2 SVGAGI. V was trimmed by 10 bases and J by 5 bases, leaving 8 bases between them. CDR3 coding DNA: TGTGCCACCGTACTAAATGAAAAACTGTTTTTT. This encodes CATVLNEKLFF.

The chain links TRBV6-2 or TRBV6-3 to TRBJ2-3; D might be TRBD1 or TRBD2, each matching 5 bases. Germline-derived CDR1 and CDR2 are MNHEY and SVGEGT. This CDR3 is 13 amino acids long. Trimming removed 4 bases from V and 9 bases from J, with 14 bases in between. The CDR3 coding sequence is TGTGCCAGCAGTTCTGGCAGAGGGACGACGCAGTATTTT. Translating it yields CASSSGRGTTQYF.

The V and J genes are TRBV20-1 and TRBJ2-7; 8 bases agree with TRBD1. Germline values: CDR1 DFQATT, CDR2 SNEGSKA (reference sequence). This CDR3 has 14 amino acids. The J segment lost 4 bases and the V segment lost 3 bases, leaving 8 bases of the junction unmatched. The CDR3 DNA sequence: TGCAGTGCTAGGTTCGGGACAGGACCGTACGAGCAGTACTTC. Amino acid sequence: CSARFGTGPYEQYF.

Turning to this clonotype: Its ends do not fully match the called genes, so a read error is possible. CDR3 nucleotides: TGCGCCAGCAGGTTGGGGACAATGAGCAATCAGCCCCAGCATTTT. Its translation is CASRLGTMSNQPQHF. This chain uses TRBV5-1 with TRBJ1-5, with a possible D match to TRBD1 (6 bases). The CDR3 totals 15 residues. CDR1 and CDR2 from the germline V gene are SGHRS and YFSETQ.

The V and J genes are TRBV11-2 and TRBJ2-5, with D uncertain. CDR3 length: 14 amino acids. The V end was cut by 0 bases, the J end by 5 bases, with 10 bases between. CDR1 SGHAT and CDR2 FQNNGV come from the germline V gene. This CDR3 reads CASSLDAPAETQYF. As DNA, the CDR3 is TGTGCCAGCAGCTTAGACGCCCCAGCCGAGACCCAGTACTTC. Looking up the rest from reference TRBV11-2 and TRBJ2-5 gives the full variable domain: EAGVAQSPRYKIIEKRQSVAFWCNPISGHATLYWYQQILGQGPKLLIQFQNNGVVDDSQLPKDRFSAERLKGVDSTLKIQPAKLEDSAVYLCASSLDAPAETQYFGPGTRLLVL.

At least ten counts were recorded for this clonotype. This chain joins TRBV29-1 and TRBJ2-7; D perhaps matches TRBD1 (5 bases). Germline lookup yields CDR1 SQVTM and CDR2 ANQGSEA. Trimming pared 7 bases from V and 0 bases from J, leaving 13 bases between. There are 13 residues in the CDR3. The CDR3 DNA is TGCAGCGAGGACAAGGCCTACTCCTACGAGCAGTACTTC. Its translation: CSEDKAYSYEQYF.

The CDR3, as DNA: TGTGCCAGCAGCGCATACAGGGATGGCTACACCTTC. As protein: CASSAYRDGYTF. The chain combines TRBV9 with TRBJ1-2; D perhaps matches TRBD1 (6 bases). The CDR3 is 12 amino acids. V was pared by 3 bases and J by 6 bases, with 9 bases between. The germline V gene encodes CDR1 SGDLS and CDR2 YYNGEE.

There are a few counts of this clonotype. The V call is TRBV12-3 or TRBV12-4, the J call TRBJ2-6; unclear D gene. This CDR3 contains 18 residues. Between the trimmed V and J ends, which lost 3 bases and 1 base, there was a span of 16 bases. The CDR3 reads CASSFPPIAFSGANVLTF. CDR3 in DNA: TGTGCCAGCAGTTTTCCGCCAATAGCTTTTTCTGGGGCCAACGTCCTGACTTTC.

This clonotype was seen at least ten times. The J gene is TRBJ2-5, the V gene TRBV6-6; tentatively, D is TRBD1 or TRBD2 (6 bases each). The CDR3 contains 15 residues. Trimming pared 8 bases from V and 4 bases from J, leaving 20 bases between. CDR1 and CDR2 from the germline V gene are MNHNY and SVGAGI (reference sequence). CDR3 DNA: TGTGCCAGCGGGGCTTACGGGGGCACGAGAGAGACCCAGTACTTC. As protein: CASGAYGGTRETQYF.

This clonotype has at least ten counts. The gene calls are TRBV27 and TRBJ2-3, with D possibly matching TRBD2 (6 bases). The V and J ends lost 4 bases and 7 bases respectively, with 15 bases between them. CDR3 length: 14 residues. From germline, CDR1 is MNHEY and CDR2 SMNVEV (reference sequence). In nucleotides, the CDR3 is TGTGCCAGCAGTTCTGGGGCCGCGGGATATACGCAGTATTTT. Translated: CASSSGAAGYTQYF.

The chain employs TRBV18 and TRBJ1-3, with D perhaps TRBD1 (6 bases). This CDR3 spans 16 amino acids. Trimming left V 0 bases short and J 10 bases short, with 19 bases between. Germline CDR1 reads KGHSH; CDR2 reads LQKENI. The CDR3 DNA reads TGTGCCAGCTCACCACCGTCCGGGGGGCGCCGAGGAACCATATATTTT. This gives the protein CASSPPSGGRRGTIYF.

At least ten counts were recorded for this clonotype. CDR3 DNA: TGTGCCATCAGGACAGGGGGTAATTCACCCCTCCACTTT. As protein: CAIRTGGNSPLHF. V gene TRBV10-3 combines with J gene TRBJ1-6; TRBD1 agrees at 9 bases. This CDR3 spans 13 amino acids. With 6 bases clipped from V and 6 bases from J, the junction kept 0 bases outside the gene matches. Per the germline V gene, CDR1 is ENHRY and CDR2 is SYGVKD.

This clonotype was counted only a few times. The rearrangement links TRBV2 to TRBJ2-1; 7 positions agree with TRBD1. The trim removed 11 bases at V and 0 bases at J, leaving 7 bases unmatched. There are 14 residues in the CDR3. CDR1 SNHLY and CDR2 FYNNEI come from the germline V gene. Here the CDR3 reads CAGQEKSSYNEQFF. The CDR3 bases are TGTGCCGGACAGGAAAAGAGCTCCTACAATGAGCAGTTCTTC.

This clonotype was seen a few times. This chain uses TRBV6-2 or TRBV6-3 with TRBJ2-1, with D possibly TRBD1 on 5 matching bases. The CDR3 spans 14 residues. V lost 2 bases, J lost 9 bases, and 14 bases lay in between. Per the germline V gene, CDR1 is MNHEY and CDR2 is SVGEGT. CDR3 amino acids: CASSYEFREAEQFF. Written as DNA, the CDR3 is TGTGCCAGCAGTTACGAATTCAGGGAAGCTGAGCAGTTCTTC.

CDR3 region: CASSPPGRSGANVLTF. In DNA form, the CDR3 reads TGTGCCAGCAGCCCACCTGGGAGATCTGGGGCCAACGTCCTGACTTTC. V is TRBV3-1 and J is TRBJ2-6, with a weak D call TRBD2 (5 bases). Germline CDR1 is LGHDT and CDR2 is YNNKEL (reference sequence). CDR3 length: 16 residues. Trimming removed 4 bases at V and 1 base at J, with 11 bases between.

The CDR3 spells CSTMTGGYEQYF. The CDR3 bases are TGCAGCACCATGACCGGGGGCTACGAGCAGTACTTC. The rearrangement links TRBV29-1 to TRBJ2-7, with D perhaps matching TRBD2 (6 bases). Germline values: CDR1 SQVTM, CDR2 ANQGSEA. V gave up 8 bases and J gave up 3 bases, with 14 bases separating them. This CDR3 has 12 residues.

This clonotype was detected many times. CDR3 DNA: TGTGCCGTAGCGTGGCCCCAGCATTTT. It codes for CAVAWPQHF. The chain carries TRBV28 and TRBJ1-5; D ambiguous. CDR1 is MDHEN, CDR2 SYDVKM, per germline. This CDR3 contains 9 residues. V lost 11 bases to trimming and J lost 9 bases, with 8 bases between them.

This clonotype was detected many times. The chain uses TRBV11-3 and TRBJ2-3, with D maybe TRBD2 (5 bases). CDR3 length: 14 residues. V lost 5 bases to trimming and J lost 5 bases, with 14 bases between them. Germline-derived CDR1 and CDR2 are SGHNT and YENEEA. In nucleotides, the CDR3 is TGTGCCAGCAGCAATAGCCCCCGGGGAGATACGCAGTATTTT. The encoded protein is CASSNSPRGDTQYF.

This clonotype was detected many times. The chain links TRBV4-3 to TRBJ2-3; possibly TRBD1 or TRBD2 for D (5 bases each). CDR3 length: 16 residues. Trimming took off 0 bases at V and 2 bases at J, with 12 bases between the two ends. Germline V gene sequence: CDR1 LGHNA, CDR2 YSLEER. The DNA for the CDR3 is TGCGCCAGCAGCCAAGATGGGACGGGCTACACAGATACGCAGTATTTT. Translating it yields CASSQDGTGYTDTQYF.

V gene TRBV2 combines with J gene TRBJ2-3; TRBD2 is a possible D gene (5 bases). V was clipped by 4 bases and J by 5 bases, with 16 bases between them. The CDR3 is made up of 15 amino acids. CDR1 is SNHLY, CDR2 FYNNEI, per germline. The CDR3, as DNA: TGTGCCAGCAGTGGGAGCAGGAGGTACATAGATACGCAGTATTTT. It yields the protein CASSGSRRYIDTQYF.

The rearrangement uses TRBV12-3 or TRBV12-4 and TRBJ1-6; D is unclear. CDR3 length: 14 amino acids. V was clipped by 2 bases and J by 7 bases, with 9 bases between them. CDR3 nucleotides: TGTGCCAGCAGTTTATTGGGGAAGAATTCACCCCTCCACTTT. As protein: CASSLLGKNSPLHF.

Regarding this clonotype: This likely comes from a read error, as the CDR3 has no conserved phenylalanine or tryptophan at its end. The DNA is left out, because the CDR3 cannot be placed on it with certainty; the CDR3 is given as TCRdb lists it. This chain uses TRBV2 with TRBJ1-2; the D call of TRBD1 is as the table states it, not checked on the DNA. The CDR3 contains 13 residues when both ends are counted. Per germline, CDR1 SNHLY and CDR2 FYNNEI. The chain's CDR3 is CASSGQYGNPPTC.